The source of this TCR beta chain is a study of OX40 agonist ivuxolimab in advanced cancers. The length of the CDR3 is 16 residues. Germline V gene lookup returns CDR1 MNHEY and CDR2 SVGAGI. Trimming cost V 1 base and J 7 bases; bases outside gene matches: 8. Generated by immunoSEQ multiplex PCR, the TCRdb table keeps only in-frame clones and is missing some. The table has some 60,000 clones, 70% to 90% seen once. The J gene is TRBJ2-7, the V gene TRBV6-5, with 12 bases aligning to TRBD1. The sequence came from an adult with an advanced solid tumor such as melanoma, head and neck, liver or kidney cancer. Specimen: CD4+ or CD8+ T cells sorted from blood, collected in a trial of the OX40 agonist ivuxolimab. The CDR3 loop is CASSYWGQGAPGEQYF. The CDR3 DNA reads TGTGCCAGCAGTTACTGGGGACAGGGGGCCCCGGGGGAGCAGTACTTC.